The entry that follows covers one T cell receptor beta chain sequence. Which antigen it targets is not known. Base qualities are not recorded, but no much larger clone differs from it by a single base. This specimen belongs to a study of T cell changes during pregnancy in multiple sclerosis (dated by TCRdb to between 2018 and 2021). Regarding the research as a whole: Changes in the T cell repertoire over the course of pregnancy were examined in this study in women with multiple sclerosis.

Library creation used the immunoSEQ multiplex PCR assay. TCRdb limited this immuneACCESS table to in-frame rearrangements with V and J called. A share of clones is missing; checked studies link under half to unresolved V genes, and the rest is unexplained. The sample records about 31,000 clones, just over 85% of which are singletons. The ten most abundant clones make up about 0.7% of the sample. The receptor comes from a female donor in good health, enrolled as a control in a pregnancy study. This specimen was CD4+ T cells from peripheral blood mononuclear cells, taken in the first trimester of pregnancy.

The DNA sequence reads TGTGCCAGTAATGTGAGATTCGGGGAGCTGTTTTTT. Translated, this gives CASNVRFGELFF. The rearrangement combines TRBV19 with TRBJ2-2, with the D segment identity uncertain. V drops 7 bases and J drops 7 bases, leaving 10 bases in between. CDR1 is given as LNHDA and CDR2 as SQIVND, both from the germline V gene (reference sequence). The CDR3 runs 12 amino acids, cysteine and phenylalanine included. CDR3 DNA only is kept here, 36 bases in frame from base 1.